This entry is about one T cell receptor beta chain. What it recognizes is unknown. Generated by immunoSEQ multiplex PCR, the TCRdb table keeps only in-frame clones and is missing some. The sample consists of approximately 35,000 clones, more than 65% of them appearing once. The V and J ends lost 0 bases and 4 bases respectively, with 9 bases between them. Germline V gives CDR1 MNHNS, CDR2 SASEGT. The length of the CDR3 is 14 residues. These data belong to a study of T cells in narcolepsy. Study in general: Donors had narcolepsy type 1 or type 2, or were healthy controls. The study's findings and limits: Autoreactive HCRT-specific and TRIB2-specific clonotypes were marked in same-patient CSF-versus-blood CD4+ comparisons. Reportedly, autoreactive clonotypes were serially detected in patients' blood but not controls'.

Sequencing used memory (CD45RA-) CD4+ T cells from blood. This receptor was obtained from a human donor in good health. The genes are TRBV6-1 and TRBJ1-2, with no clear D. The CDR3 DNA follows: TGTGCCAGCAGTGAAGCTGGGGATTTCTATGGCTACACCTTC. It translates to CASSEAGDFYGYTF.